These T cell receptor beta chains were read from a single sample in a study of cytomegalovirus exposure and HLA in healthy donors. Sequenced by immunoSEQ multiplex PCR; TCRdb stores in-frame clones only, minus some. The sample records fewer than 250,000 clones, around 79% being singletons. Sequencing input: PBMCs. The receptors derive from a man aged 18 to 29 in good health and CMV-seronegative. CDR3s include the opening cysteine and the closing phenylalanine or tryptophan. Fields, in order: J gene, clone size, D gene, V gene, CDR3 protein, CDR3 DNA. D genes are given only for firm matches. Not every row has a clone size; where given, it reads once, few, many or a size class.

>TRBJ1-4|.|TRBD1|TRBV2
CASRWTGGVDEKLFF
TGTGCCAGCAGGTGGACAGGGGGCGTTGATGAAAAACTGTTTTTT
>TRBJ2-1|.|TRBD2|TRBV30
CAWSEGLASYNEQFF
TGTGCCTGGAGTGAGGGACTAGCGAGCTACAATGAGCAGTTCTTC
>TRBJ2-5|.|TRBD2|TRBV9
CASSVDSGEKETQYF
TGTGCCAGCAGCGTAGATAGCGGGGAAAAAGAGACCCAGTACTTC
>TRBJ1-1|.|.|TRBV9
CASSVVVNTEAFF
TGTGCCAGCAGCGTAGTAGTAAACACTGAAGCTTTCTTT
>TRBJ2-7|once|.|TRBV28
CASTHSRGLYEQYF
TGTGCCAGCACTCATTCCCGAGGGCTTTACGAGCAGTACTTC
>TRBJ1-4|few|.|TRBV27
CASSFGGQVNEKLFF
TGTGCCAGCAGTTTCGGGGGGCAGGTTAATGAAAAACTGTTTTTT
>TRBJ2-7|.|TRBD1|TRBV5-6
CASSLSGTGVYEQYF
TGTGCCAGCAGCTTATCCGGGACAGGGGTTTACGAGCAGTACTTC
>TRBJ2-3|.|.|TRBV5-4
CASSLTATDTQYF
TGTGCCAGCAGCTTAACAGCTACAGATACGCAGTATTTT
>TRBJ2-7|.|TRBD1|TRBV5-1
CASSSPNGQGLRYEQYF
TGCGCCAGCAGCTCGCCGAATGGACAGGGTTTGCGCTACGAGCAGTACTTC
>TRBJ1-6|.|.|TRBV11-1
CASSFPGSPLHF
TGTGCCAGCAGCTTTCCAGGGTCCCCCCTCCACTTT
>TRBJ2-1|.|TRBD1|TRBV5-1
CASSLTGTGNEQFF
TGCGCCAGCAGCTTAACCGGGACAGGCAATGAGCAGTTCTTC
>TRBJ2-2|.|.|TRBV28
CASSYQQGTAGELFF
TGTGCCAGCAGTTATCAACAGGGTACGGCCGGGGAGCTGTTTTTT
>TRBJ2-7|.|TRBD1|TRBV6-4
CASSRGRGHEQYF
TGTGCCAGCAGTAGAGGCAGGGGGCACGAGCAGTACTTC
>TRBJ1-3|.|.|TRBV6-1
CASSEATSSGNTIYF
TGTGCCAGCAGTGAGGCAACCAGCTCTGGAAACACCATATATTTT
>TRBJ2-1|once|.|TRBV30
CAWTRASRDNEQFF
TGTGCCTGGACCCGAGCGTCGAGGGACAATGAGCAGTTCTTC
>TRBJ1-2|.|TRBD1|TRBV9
CASGRTGTGYTF
TGTGCCAGCGGCCGGACAGGGACTGGCTACACCTTC
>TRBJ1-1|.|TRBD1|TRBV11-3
CASSFLGTGLEAFF
TGTGCCAGCAGCTTTCTCGGGACAGGGCTTGAAGCTTTCTTT